These 25 T cell receptor beta chains originate from one sample sequenced in a study of blood T cell repertoires in COVID-19. The protocol was immunoSEQ multiplex PCR, while the TCRdb copy is restricted to in-frame clones and leaves out a portion. The data show about 45,000 clones, about 83% seen once. Sequencing used peripheral blood. The receptor set was obtained from an elderly woman with acute or convalescent COVID-19.

The chain joins TRBV25-1 to TRBJ1-3, with TRBD1 as a possible D gene (5 bases). Trimming shortened V by 2 bases and J by 0 bases, and 11 bases separated the two germline ends. This CDR3 has 16 residues. Germline CDR1 and CDR2: MGHDK and SYGVNS. CDR3 in amino acids: CASSEQGRGSGNTIYF. In DNA form, the CDR3 reads TGTGCCAGCAGTGAACAGGGTAGAGGCTCTGGAAACACCATATATTTT.

The CDR3 region has the DNA TGTGCCAGCAGTGAAACAGGACAGGGGTATGGCTACACCTTC. Amino acids: CASSETGQGYGYTF. This chain uses TRBV2 with TRBJ1-2; 9 bases map to TRBD1. Germline values: CDR1 SNHLY, CDR2 FYNNEI. There are 14 residues in the CDR3. Germline trimming cut 2 bases from V and 5 bases from J; bases unmatched to any gene: 3. The whole variable domain, filled in from reference TRBV2 and TRBJ1-2, reads EPEVTQTPSHQVTQMGQEVILRCVPISNHLYFYWYRQILGQKVEFLVSFYNNEISEKSEIFDDQFSVERPDGSNFTLKIRSTKLEDSAMYFCASSETGQGYGYTFGSGTRLTVV.

The chain joins TRBV19 to TRBJ1-2, with D tentatively TRBD1 (5 bases). V was cut by 5 bases and J by 2 bases, with 9 bases left in between. CDR1 and CDR2 from the germline V gene are LNHDA and SQIVND (reference sequence). CDR3 length: 13 amino acids. The CDR3 DNA reads as TGTGCCAGTAGTTTGACAGTAAACTATGGCTACACCTTC. This gives the protein CASSLTVNYGYTF. Full variable domain (rest looked up from reference TRBV19 and TRBJ1-2): DGGITQSPKYLFRKEGQNVTLSCEQNLNHDAMYWYRQDPGQGLRLIYYSQIVNDFQKGDIAEGYSVSREKKESFPLTVTSAQKNPTAFYLCASSLTVNYGYTFGSGTRLTVV.

The chain combines TRBV6-1 with TRBJ1-3, with D possibly TRBD1 on 6 matching bases. With 4 bases removed from V and 0 bases from J, the gap between germline ends came to 16 bases. In germline, CDR1 is MNHNS, CDR2 SASEGT. There are 17 residues in the CDR3. The CDR3 sequence: CASSGSAGVLSGNTIYF. Written as DNA, the CDR3 is TGTGCCAGCAGTGGAAGTGCAGGGGTACTCTCTGGAAACACCATATATTTT.

The chain combines TRBV5-5 with TRBJ1-1; the match to TRBD1 covers 9 bases. Germline V gene data show CDR1 as SGHKS and CDR2 as YYEKEE (reference sequence). The V segment lost 1 base and the J segment 0 bases; nucleotides outside the gene matches: 1. The CDR3 runs 15 residues. CDR3 DNA: TGTGCCAGCAGCTTGCGGACAGGGGTGAACACTGAAGCTTTCTTT. This gives the protein CASSLRTGVNTEAFF.

The chain uses TRBV15 and TRBJ1-1; TRBD1 matches at 8 bases. Trimming removed 1 base from V and 5 bases from J; junction bases left unmatched: 3. Germline CDR1 LNHNV, CDR2 YYDKDF (reference sequence). The length of the CDR3 is 14 residues. The CDR3 DNA follows: TGTGCCACCAGCAGAGTAACAGGGGGTACTGAAGCTTTCTTT. Translated, it gives CATSRVTGGTEAFF.

The chain employs TRBV5-1 and TRBJ1-2, with TRBD1 as a possible D gene (6 bases). The CDR3 loop spans 13 amino acids. Deletions cut 0 bases from V and 8 bases from J, with 11 bases between. CDR1 is SGHRS, CDR2 YFSETQ, per germline. CDR3 in DNA: TGCGCCAGCAGCTTGGAGGGGGAAGGAGGCTACACCTTC. It is translated as CASSLEGEGGYTF.

The gene calls are TRBV2 and TRBJ2-3, with D tentatively TRBD1 (5 bases). CDR3 length: 12 residues. The V end lost 6 bases, the J end lost 6 bases, and 10 bases lay between the germline ends. Germline CDR1 reads SNHLY; CDR2 reads FYNNEI. The CDR3 nucleotides are TGTGCCAGCAGCCGCAACAGGGATACGCAGTATTTT. Its translation: CASSRNRDTQYF.

The chain carries TRBV4-1 and TRBJ2-3; the match to TRBD2 covers 9 bases. The CDR3 has 16 amino acids. Looked up from germline, CDR1 is MGHRA and CDR2 is YSYEKL. V shed 4 bases, J shed 3 bases, and the junction held 8 bases outside the gene matches. CDR3 loop: CASSPLRGGQTDTQYF. The DNA of the CDR3 is TGCGCCAGCAGCCCCCTGCGGGGGGGCCAAACAGATACGCAGTATTTT.

This clone appeared once. Here the CDR3 DNA reads TGCGCCAGCAGCTTGTCAAAAAACTCTGGGGCCAACGTCCTGACTTTC. Its translation: CASSLSKNSGANVLTF. This chain connects TRBV5-1 to TRBJ2-6; D not resolved. The CDR3 extends over 16 amino acids. The germline V and J ends were trimmed by 1 base and 0 bases, with 8 bases remaining between them. CDR1 is SGHRS and CDR2 is YFSETQ in the germline V gene. The variable domain in full, with the rest retrieved from reference TRBV5-1 and TRBJ2-6, is KAGVTQTPRYLIKTRGQQVTLSCSPISGHRSVSWYQQTPGQGLQFLFEYFSETQRNKGNFPGRFSGRQFSNSRSEMNVSTLELGDSALYLCASSLSKNSGANVLTFGAGSRLTVL.

This chain uses TRBV7-3 with TRBJ1-1, with D possibly TRBD1 on 5 matching bases. The ends were cut back, 1 base at V and 1 base at J, with 10 bases in the middle. CDR3 length: 15 amino acids. The germline V gene encodes CDR1 SGHTA and CDR2 FQGTGA. The CDR3 is CASSLRGGRNTEAFF. CDR3 nucleotide sequence: TGTGCCAGCAGCTTAAGGGGCGGTAGGAACACTGAAGCTTTCTTT.

This sequence joins TRBV6-5 and TRBJ1-2, with D perhaps TRBD1 (5 bases). Trimming removed 7 bases from V and 2 bases from J, with 17 bases in between. CDR3 size: 15 residues. Germline V gene sequence: CDR1 MNHEY, CDR2 SVGAGI. CDR3 residues: CASIPGPEENYGYTF. In nucleotides, the CDR3 is TGTGCCAGCATCCCAGGGCCGGAAGAGAACTATGGCTACACCTTC.

This rearrangement joins TRBV19 to TRBJ1-5; TRBD1 might be the D (6 bases). V was clipped by 5 bases and J by 8 bases, with 22 bases between them. Germline V gene lookup returns CDR1 LNHDA and CDR2 SQIVND (reference sequence). The CDR3 runs 16 residues. CDR3 nucleotides: TGTGCCAGTAGTGATTCCGGGACAACCTCTTGGAAGCCCCAGCATTTT. Translated, it gives CASSDSGTTSWKPQHF. Supplemented by reference TRBV19 and TRBJ1-5, the full variable domain reads DGGITQSPKYLFRKEGQNVTLSCEQNLNHDAMYWYRQDPGQGLRLIYYSQIVNDFQKGDIAEGYSVSREKKESFPLTVTSAQKNPTAFYLCASSDSGTTSWKPQHFGDGTRLSIL.

The J gene is TRBJ1-1, the V gene TRBV2, with D perhaps TRBD1 (5 bases). V gave up 5 bases and J gave up 1 base, with 14 bases separating them. From germline, CDR1 is SNHLY and CDR2 FYNNEI. This CDR3 has 15 amino acids. The CDR3 DNA follows: TGTGCCAGCAGTTCTCATGACAGAGAGAACACTGAAGCTTTCTTT. This codes for CASSSHDRENTEAFF.

The rearrangement joins TRBV3-1 (or the pseudogene TRBV3-2) to TRBJ1-2; D is possibly TRBD1 (6 bases). Germline V gene lookup returns CDR1 LGHDT and CDR2 YNNKEL (reference sequence). V was clipped by 9 bases and J by 7 bases, with 18 bases between them. The CDR3 loop spans 13 amino acids. CDR3 residues: CASTGNRQPGYTF. The CDR3 DNA is TGTGCCAGTACAGGGAATCGCCAGCCTGGCTACACCTTC.

The table lists this clone with a few counts. V usage is TRBV6-5 and J usage is TRBJ2-3; D gene uncertain. This CDR3 contains 13 residues. Germline CDR1 reads MNHEY; CDR2 reads SVGAGI. V lost 3 bases, J lost 4 bases, and 8 bases lay in between. The CDR3 region has the DNA TGTGCCAGCAGTTATCGCAGTTCAGATACGCAGTATTTT. It is translated as CASSYRSSDTQYF.

The V and J genes are TRBV6-5 and TRBJ1-5; D might be TRBD1 (5 bases). CDR3 size: 14 residues. Germline CDR1 MNHEY, CDR2 SVGAGI. V was pared by 8 bases and J by 7 bases, with 18 bases between. This CDR3 reads CASSLWGVEQPQHF. The CDR3 region has the DNA TGTGCCAGCTCTCTCTGGGGGGTAGAACAGCCCCAGCATTTT.

This chain links TRBV6-5 with TRBJ1-2; D not certain. Germline V gene sequence: CDR1 MNHEY, CDR2 SVGAGI. The CDR3 extends over 13 amino acids. Trimming shortened V by 0 bases and J by 8 bases, and 10 bases separated the two germline ends. The CDR3 loop reads CASSYSRVGGYTF. The CDR3 bases are TGTGCCAGCAGTTACTCCCGGGTCGGGGGCTACACCTTC.

Here the CDR3 reads CASSPPLGVNTGELFF. The CDR3 DNA reads as TGTGCCAGCTCACCCCCTCTAGGGGTTAACACCGGGGAGCTGTTTTTT. The chain carries TRBV18 and TRBJ2-2; TRBD1 might be the D (5 bases). The V and J ends lost 3 bases and 2 bases respectively, with 13 bases between them. This CDR3 has 16 residues. Germline loops: CDR1 KGHSH, CDR2 LQKENI.

The V call is TRBV18, the J call TRBJ2-1; 7 nucleotides agree with TRBD1. This CDR3 is 13 amino acids long. V lost 3 bases and J lost 8; bases outside the gene matches: 4. Germline CDR1 is KGHSH and CDR2 is LQKENI. The chain's CDR3 is CASSPAGTDEQFF. CDR3 bases: TGTGCCAGCTCACCTGCAGGGACAGATGAGCAGTTCTTC.

About this clone itself: An end of the junction differs from the germline gene, which may be a read error. The chain combines TRBV2 with TRBJ2-4, with 8 bases fitting TRBD2. Germline V gene data show CDR1 as SNHLY and CDR2 as FYNNEI. This CDR3 comprises 13 residues. The CDR3 reads CASSGGLAGLGRF. CDR3 bases: TGTGCCAGCAGCGGTGGACTCGCGGGACTAGGTCGCTTC.

The V gene is TRBV7-9, the J gene TRBJ1-3, with 12 bases identical to TRBD1. Trimming cost V 3 bases and J 3 bases; bases outside gene matches: 6. Germline CDR1 is SEHNR and CDR2 is FQNEAQ (reference sequence). The CDR3 is 17 amino acids. In DNA form, the CDR3 reads TGTGCCAGCAGCTTGGGACAGGGGGCAGCGGATGGAAACACCATATATTTT. It codes for CASSLGQGAADGNTIYF.

CDR3 in amino acids: CSVPAGTSLFYNEQFF. The CDR3 bases are TGCAGCGTCCCAGCCGGGACTAGTCTCTTTTACAATGAGCAGTTCTTC. V gene TRBV29-1 combines with J gene TRBJ2-1, with 8 bases fitting TRBD2. CDR1 SQVTM and CDR2 ANQGSEA come from the germline V gene. This CDR3 contains 16 residues. V trimming: 6 bases; J trimming: 4 bases; junction bases outside the gene matches: 14.

The rearrangement uses TRBV28 and TRBJ1-2; 7 bases are a match to TRBD1. Germline V gene data show CDR1 as MDHEN and CDR2 as SYDVKM. CDR3 length: 15 residues. V was clipped by 7 bases and J by 5 bases; unmatched bases: 13. CDR3: CASTPEDRQFYGYTF. The DNA for the CDR3 is TGTGCCAGCACCCCCGAGGACAGGCAGTTTTATGGCTACACCTTC.

This chain links TRBV13 with TRBJ2-3; D may be TRBD2 (6 bases). Germline assignment: CDR1 PRHDT and CDR2 FYEKMQ (reference sequence). Trimming removed 3 bases from V and 1 base from J, with 17 bases in between. This CDR3 comprises 17 residues. This CDR3 reads CASSFPPLGGGTDTQYF. CDR3 in DNA: TGTGCCAGCAGCTTTCCCCCTCTTGGCGGGGGCACAGATACGCAGTATTTT. The full variable domain, rest sourced from reference TRBV13 and TRBJ2-3, is AAGVIQSPRHLIKEKRETATLKCYPIPRHDTVYWYQQGPGQDPQFLISFYEKMQSDKGSIPDRFSAQQFSDYHSELNMSSLELGDSALYFCASSFPPLGGGTDTQYFGPGTRLTVL.